Shown below are 13 T cell receptor beta chains from a single sample sequenced in a study of shared clonotypes between healthy human individuals. Assay: immunoSEQ multiplex PCR; the TCRdb copy retains only in-frame clones and omits some. The sample lists 2 million to 3 million clones; more than 85% were seen once. Sequencing was carried out using naive CD4+ T cells from PBMCs. Subset indicated: CD45RA+ positively selected. These receptors all come from a man between 18 and 29 years old in good health. Some clones in this sample may be carry-over from other donors' samples.

The chain uses TRBV10-3 and TRBJ1-1, with 7 bases that match TRBD1. CDR1 and CDR2 (germline): ENHRY, SYGVKD. The CDR3 runs 15 residues. V was pared by 6 bases and J by 0 bases, with 7 bases of the junction left unmatched. The CDR3 region is CAIRNRQGMNTEAFF. In DNA form, the CDR3 reads TGTGCCATCAGGAACCGACAGGGCATGAACACTGAAGCTTTCTTT.

V is TRBV2 and J is TRBJ1-1; D is unclear. V shed 4 bases and J shed 1 base, with 10 bases lying between them. Germline CDR1 and CDR2: SNHLY and FYNNEI. The CDR3 contains 14 residues. The CDR3 bases are TGTGCCAGCAGTGCCGCCACGACGAACACTGAAGCTTTCTTT. As protein: CASSAATTNTEAFF.

V and J are TRBV4-1 and TRBJ1-4; the match to TRBD1 covers 9 bases. This CDR3 is built from 14 residues. Per the germline V gene, CDR1 is MGHRA and CDR2 is YSYEKL. Trimming at V came to 4 bases and at J to 8 bases, leaving 5 bases not matched to a gene. The CDR3 spells CASSPTGGSEKLFF. CDR3 sequence (DNA): TGCGCCAGCAGCCCGACAGGGGGTAGCGAAAAACTGTTTTTT.

This chain uses TRBV9 with TRBJ2-7; 11 nucleotides match TRBD2. Germline CDR1 SGDLS, CDR2 YYNGEE. The CDR3 has 15 residues. The V and J ends lost 0 bases and 3 bases, in that order; junction bases with no gene match: 2. CDR3 sequence reads: CASSVVGTSGYEQYF. The CDR3 coding sequence is TGTGCCAGCAGCGTAGTCGGGACTAGCGGCTACGAGCAGTACTTC.

The chain recombines TRBV29-1 with TRBJ1-2; D is undetermined. The germline V gene encodes CDR1 SQVTM and CDR2 ANQGSEA. This CDR3 region has 14 residues. Trimming took off 4 bases at V and 5 bases at J, with 17 bases between the two ends. The CDR3 region is CSVGRTDGIYGYTF. The CDR3 DNA reads as TGCAGCGTTGGAAGGACCGACGGGATTTATGGCTACACCTTC.

The chain couples TRBV29-1 to TRBJ2-1, with D possibly matching TRBD2 (6 bases). CDR1 is SQVTM and CDR2 is ANQGSEA in the germline V gene. The germline V and J ends were trimmed by 6 bases and 6 bases, with 15 bases remaining between them. CDR3 length: 13 amino acids. CDR3 sequence reads: CSVAGLHFNEQFF. For the CDR3, the DNA is TGCAGCGTCGCGGGACTGCACTTCAATGAGCAGTTCTTC.

In its sample, this clone was seen once. This rearrangement joins TRBV7-2 to TRBJ1-1; D gene unclear. The CDR3 is made up of 13 amino acids. Germline V CDR1 and CDR2: SGHTA, FQGNSA. V was pared by 1 base and J by 5 bases, with 8 bases between. CDR3 nucleotides: TGTGCCAGCAGCTTAGTTTCGGAGACTGAAGCTTTCTTT. This encodes CASSLVSETEAFF.

The chain uses TRBV28 and TRBJ2-7; D is perhaps TRBD1 (5 bases). V was trimmed by 3 bases and J by 5 bases, leaving 11 bases between them. The CDR3 loop spans 13 amino acids. Per the germline V gene, CDR1 is MDHEN and CDR2 is SYDVKM. The CDR3 reads CASSLAGPHEQYF. CDR3 in DNA: TGTGCCAGCAGTTTGGCAGGGCCCCACGAGCAGTACTTC.

The V call is TRBV28, the J call TRBJ1-5; 7 bases agree with TRBD1. The J segment lost 0 bases and the V segment lost 1 base, leaving 3 bases of the junction unmatched. In germline, CDR1 is MDHEN, CDR2 SYDVKM. There are 16 residues in the CDR3. The CDR3 DNA follows: TGTGCCAGCAGTTTATTACAGGGGAATAGCAATCAGCCCCAGCATTTT. Translated, it gives CASSLLQGNSNQPQHF.

The genes are TRBV7-3 and TRBJ2-1; no definite D call. Germline V lookup: CDR1 SGHTA, CDR2 FQGTGA. V gave up 3 bases and J gave up 8 bases, with 11 bases separating them. The CDR3 length is 13 residues. This CDR3 reads CASSFLPGDEQFF. DNA of the CDR3: TGTGCCAGCAGCTTCCTCCCAGGCGATGAGCAGTTCTTC.

The rearrangement links TRBV19 to TRBJ1-4; TRBD1 matches 8 bases. Trimming removed 6 bases from V and 7 bases from J; junction bases left unmatched: 4. CDR3 length: 13 residues. The germline V gene has CDR1 LNHDA and CDR2 SQIVND (reference sequence). The CDR3 DNA reads TGTGCCAGTAGCATTACAGGGGGTGAAAAACTGTTTTTT. The encoded protein is CASSITGGEKLFF.

This rearrangement joins TRBV23-1 to TRBJ2-7; TRBD2 matches 8 bases. TRBV23-1 is an open reading frame, and its role is uncertain. Trimming at V came to 3 bases and at J to 7 bases, leaving 5 bases not matched to a gene. This CDR3 is built from 13 residues. Here the CDR3 DNA reads TGCGCCAGCAGTCATTCCCGCGGGGGGGAGCAGTACTTC. As protein: CASSHSRGGEQYF.

The CDR3 protein is CSGGTHEQYF. The CDR3 bases are TGCAGCGGTGGGACCCACGAGCAGTACTTC. The J gene is TRBJ2-7, the V gene TRBV29-1; D may match TRBD1 or TRBD2 (5 bases each). CDR1 is SQVTM, CDR2 ANQGSEA, per germline. This CDR3 contains 10 residues. The germline V and J ends were trimmed by 7 bases and 5 bases, with 9 bases remaining between them.